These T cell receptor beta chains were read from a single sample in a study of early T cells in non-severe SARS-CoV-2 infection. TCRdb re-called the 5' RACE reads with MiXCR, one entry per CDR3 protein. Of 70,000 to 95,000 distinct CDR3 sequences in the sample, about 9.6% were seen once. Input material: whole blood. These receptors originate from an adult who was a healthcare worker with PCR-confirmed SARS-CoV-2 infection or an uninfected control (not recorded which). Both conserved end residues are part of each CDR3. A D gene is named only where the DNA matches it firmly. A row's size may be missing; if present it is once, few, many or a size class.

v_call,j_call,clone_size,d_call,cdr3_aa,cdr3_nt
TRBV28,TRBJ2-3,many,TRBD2,CASSGLAPDTQYF,TGTGCCAGCAGCGGACTAGCCCCAGATACGCAGTATTTT
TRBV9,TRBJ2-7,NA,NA,CASSVGGGFSYEQYF,TGTGCCAGCAGCGTAGGTGGAGGCTTCAGCTACGAGCAGTACTTC
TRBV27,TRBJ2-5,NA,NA,CASSSDGLGETQYF,TGTGCCAGCAGTTCGGACGGCTTGGGAGAGACCCAGTACTTC
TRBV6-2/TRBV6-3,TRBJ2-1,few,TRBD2,CASSYLIGGLDYNEQFF,TGTGCCAGCAGTTACTTGATTGGAGGACTAGACTACAATGAGCAGTTCTTC
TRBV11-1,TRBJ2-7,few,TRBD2,CASSFTGTSVPYEQYF,TGTGCCAGCAGCTTTACCGGGACTAGCGTTCCCTACGAGCAGTACTTC
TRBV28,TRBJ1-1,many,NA,CASNSNTEAFF,TGTGCCAGCAACTCCAACACTGAAGCTTTCTTT
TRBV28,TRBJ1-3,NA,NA,CASSRSGGNTIYF,TGTGCCAGCAGTCGCTCCGGTGGAAACACCATATATTTT
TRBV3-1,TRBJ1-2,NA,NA,CASSRDSNGYTF,TGTGCCAGCAGCCGGGACTCCAATGGCTACACCTTC
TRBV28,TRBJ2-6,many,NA,CATRGGANVLTF,TGTGCCACTCGAGGAGGGGCCAACGTCCTGACTTTC
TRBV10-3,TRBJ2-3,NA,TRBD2,CAISDNREGRGDTQYF,TGTGCCATCAGTGACAACCGGGAGGGCCGGGGAGATACGCAGTATTTT
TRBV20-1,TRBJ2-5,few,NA,CSARGGGPRVKETQYF,TGCAGTGCTAGGGGTGGCGGACCGCGGGTTAAGGAGACCCAGTACTTC
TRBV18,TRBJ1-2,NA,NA,CASSPPVEGPYGYTF,TGTGCCAGCTCACCACCGGTGGAGGGGCCCTATGGCTACACCTTC
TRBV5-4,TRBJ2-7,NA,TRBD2,CASSFRGGDEQYF,TGTGCCAGCAGCTTCCGGGGAGGGGACGAGCAGTACTTC
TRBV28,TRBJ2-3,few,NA,CANSSASPDTQYF,TGTGCCAACAGTTCCGCCTCCCCAGATACGCAGTATTTT
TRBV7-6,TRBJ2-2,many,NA,CASSLLREAGELFF,TGTGCCAGCAGCTTACTCCGGGAAGCCGGGGAGCTGTTTTTT
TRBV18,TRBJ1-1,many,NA,CASSPIGTEAFF,TGTGCCAGCTCACCTATAGGAACTGAAGCTTTCTTT
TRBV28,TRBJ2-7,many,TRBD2,CAGGGTPIYEQYF,TGTGCCGGGGGGGGGACTCCAATCTACGAGCAGTACTTC
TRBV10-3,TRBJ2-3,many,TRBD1,CAISGTGVFTDTQYF,TGTGCCATCAGCGGGACAGGGGTTTTCACAGATACGCAGTATTTT
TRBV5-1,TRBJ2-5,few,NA,CASSHGEVYQETQYF,TGCGCCAGCAGCCACGGGGAAGTATACCAAGAGACCCAGTACTTC
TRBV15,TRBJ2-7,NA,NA,CATSMEAGSSYEQYF,TGTGCCACCAGCATGGAGGCTGGGAGCTCCTACGAGCAGTACTTC
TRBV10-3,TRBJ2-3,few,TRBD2,CAISERTSGTDTQYF,TGTGCCATCAGCGAACGGACTAGCGGCACAGATACGCAGTATTTT
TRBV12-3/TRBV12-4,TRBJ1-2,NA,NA,CASSFSQAATYGYTF,TGTGCCAGCAGTTTCAGTCAGGCGGCGACGTATGGCTACACCTTC
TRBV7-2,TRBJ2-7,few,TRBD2,CASSSSGGYEQYF,TGTGCCAGCAGCTCAAGCGGGGGTTACGAGCAGTACTTC